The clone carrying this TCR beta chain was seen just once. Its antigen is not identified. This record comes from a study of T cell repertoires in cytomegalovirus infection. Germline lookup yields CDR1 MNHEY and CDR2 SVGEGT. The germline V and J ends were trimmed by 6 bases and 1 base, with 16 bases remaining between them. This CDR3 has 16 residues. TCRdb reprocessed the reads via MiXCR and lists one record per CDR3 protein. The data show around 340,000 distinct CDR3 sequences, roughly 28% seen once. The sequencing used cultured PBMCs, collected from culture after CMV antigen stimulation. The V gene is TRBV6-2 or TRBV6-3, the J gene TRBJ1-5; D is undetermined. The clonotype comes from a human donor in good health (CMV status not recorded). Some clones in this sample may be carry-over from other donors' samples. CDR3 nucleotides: TGTGCCAGCAGCCTAATCGGAGGAATCAGCAATCAGCCCCAGCATTTT. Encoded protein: CASSLIGGISNQPQHF.